The rows below give T cell receptor beta chains drawn from one sample of a study of T cell responses to AZD1222 COVID-19 vaccine. Assay: immunoSEQ multiplex PCR; the TCRdb copy retains only in-frame clones and omits some. Among about 110,000 clones, about 90% were seen once, and the ten largest hold 4.4%. The source material was peripheral blood, sampled 28 days after the second AZD1222 dose. These TCRs come from an adult who received the AZD1222 COVID-19 vaccine. Each CDR3 is given with its conserved first and last residue. D genes are given only for firm matches. Clone size is given for some rows only: seen once, a few or many times, or a class if the clone is expanded.

D gene	clone size	J gene	V gene	CDR3 DNA	CDR3 protein
.	.	TRBJ2-3	TRBV29-1	TGCAGCCCGTGGGTCCAGACTAGCACAGATACGCAGTATTTT	CSPWVQTSTDTQYF
.	.	TRBJ2-7	TRBV9	TGTGCCAGCAGCGTAGTCCCCGAGAACGAGCAGTACTTC	CASSVVPENEQYF
.	.	TRBJ2-3	TRBV7-3	TGTGCCAGCAGCAACCCAGGTCGCACAGATACGCAGTATTTT	CASSNPGRTDTQYF
TRBD1	.	TRBJ2-7	TRBV5-4	TGTGCCAGCAGCCGGCGGGACAGGGGTTCCTACGAGCAGTACTTC	CASSRRDRGSYEQYF
TRBD2	.	TRBJ2-5	TRBV29-1	TGCAGCGTGACCTTACTAGCGAGAGAGACCCAGTACTTC	CSVTLLARETQYF
TRBD2	few	TRBJ2-1	TRBV2	TGTGCCAGCAGTGGTAAAGCGGGGGGGAACAATGAGCAGTTCTTC	CASSGKAGGNNEQFF
.	.	TRBJ1-1	TRBV30	TGTGCCTGGAGTTTCATGGGGAACACTGAAGCTTTCTTT	CAWSFMGNTEAFF
.	.	TRBJ1-6	TRBV27	TGTGCCAGCAGTCGCTCTTCTTCACCCCTCCACTTT	CASSRSSSPLHF
TRBD2	.	TRBJ2-7	TRBV7-2	TGTGCCAGCAGCTTAACTAGCGGGGGCTACGAGCAGTACTTC	CASSLTSGGYEQYF
TRBD2	.	TRBJ2-4	TRBV11-1	TGTGCCAGCAGCTTAGCCGGGGGGCTAGCGGGAGCCAAAAACATTCAGTACTTC	CASSLAGGLAGAKNIQYF
.	once	TRBJ2-5	TRBV18	TGTGCCAGCTCACCAATGAAGGACTACGGAGAGACCCAGTACTTC	CASSPMKDYGETQYF
TRBD1	.	TRBJ1-4	TRBV5-8	TGTGCCAGCAGCCCCCGGGACAGGGTCGGTGAAAAACTGTTTTTT	CASSPRDRVGEKLFF
TRBD2	.	TRBJ2-3	TRBV7-3	TGTGCCAGCAGCCCGGGGACTAGCGGGAGGTGGACAGATACGCAGTATTTT	CASSPGTSGRWTDTQYF
TRBD1	.	TRBJ1-5	TRBV19	TGTGCCAGTAGTTCCCGGGACAGGGATGTTCAGCCCCAGCATTTT	CASSSRDRDVQPQHF
TRBD2	.	TRBJ2-1	TRBV10-3	TGTGCCATCAGTCCTAGGCTAGCGGGAAGCGCTGATGAGCAGTTCTTC	CAISPRLAGSADEQFF
.	once	TRBJ2-5	TRBV19	TGTGCCAGTAGTAGCGGGTCCGGAAAGACCCAGTACTTC	CASSSGSGKTQYF
TRBD1	.	TRBJ1-4	TRBV7-8	TGTGCCAGCAGCTTAAGACAGGGGATCGGTGAAAAACTGTTTTTT	CASSLRQGIGEKLFF
TRBD2	once	TRBJ2-7	TRBV7-8	TGTGCCAGCAGCTTAAGGCGGGAGGGCTACGAGCAGTACTTC	CASSLRREGYEQYF
TRBD1	.	TRBJ1-1	TRBV7-9	TGTGCCAGCAGCGCGACAGGGGAAGCTTTCTTT	CASSATGEAFF
TRBD1	.	TRBJ1-1	TRBV6-5	TGTGCCAGCAGTCCGACAGGGGGATCCACTGAAGCTTTCTTT	CASSPTGGSTEAFF
.	few	TRBJ1-5	TRBV6-1	TGTGCCAGCAGCACGGGGCATGGCAATCAGCCCCAGCATTTT	CASSTGHGNQPQHF
.	.	TRBJ1-6	TRBV30	TGTGCCTGGAGCCCGGGACCTAATTCACCCCTCCACTTT	CAWSPGPNSPLHF
TRBD1	.	TRBJ1-2	TRBV28	TGTGCCAGCAGTGAGACAGGGACGGGTAACTATGGCTACACCTTC	CASSETGTGNYGYTF
.	.	TRBJ2-2	TRBV7-3	TGTGCCAGCACCTCCCAGGACACCGGGGAGCTGTTTTTT	CASTSQDTGELFF
.	.	TRBJ1-2	TRBV7-2	TGTGCCAGCAGCTACTCCGAGGGTGACCGCTATGGCTACACCTTC	CASSYSEGDRYGYTF
.	.	TRBJ1-1	TRBV18	TGTGCCAGCTCACCACTTGAAAGGGGAGGTGAAGCTTTCTTT	CASSPLERGGEAFF
.	.	TRBJ1-3	TRBV7-2	TGTGCCAGCAGCCCCATGGCGGGGAGCACCATATATTTT	CASSPMAGSTIYF
.	.	TRBJ1-4	TRBV3-1/TRBV3-2	TGTGCCAGCAGCCAAGCAGGATCTGGGGAAAAACTGTTTTTT	CASSQAGSGEKLFF
.	.	TRBJ2-1	TRBV10-3	TGTGCCATCAGTCCTACGGGAGCTGCCGATGAGCAGTTCTTC	CAISPTGAADEQFF